This T cell receptor (beta chain) was retrieved from a study of response to subunit inactivated influenza vaccine. Study findings and constraints: After each seasonal influenza vaccination, few new T cells are recruited, the authors suggested.

TCRdb used MiXCR to reprocess the RT-PCR reads, holding one entry per CDR3 protein. This table holds hundreds of thousands of distinct CDR3 sequences, approximately 15% found once. This clonotype was found a few times. What it binds is not known. Germline V gene lookup returns CDR1 MNHEY and CDR2 SVGEGT. CDR3 length equals 13 residues. The germline V and J ends were trimmed by 6 bases and 4 bases, with 12 bases remaining between them. The material was PBMCs from blood, obtained 14 to 15 days before vaccination. The chain employs TRBV6-2 or TRBV6-3 and TRBJ1-2, with a possible D match to TRBD1 (6 bases). This clonotype originated in a man aged 45-60 years who received an inactivated influenza vaccine. The CDR3 loop reads CASSPDSGYGYTF. For the CDR3, the DNA is TGTGCCAGCAGCCCGGACAGTGGCTATGGCTACACCTTC.